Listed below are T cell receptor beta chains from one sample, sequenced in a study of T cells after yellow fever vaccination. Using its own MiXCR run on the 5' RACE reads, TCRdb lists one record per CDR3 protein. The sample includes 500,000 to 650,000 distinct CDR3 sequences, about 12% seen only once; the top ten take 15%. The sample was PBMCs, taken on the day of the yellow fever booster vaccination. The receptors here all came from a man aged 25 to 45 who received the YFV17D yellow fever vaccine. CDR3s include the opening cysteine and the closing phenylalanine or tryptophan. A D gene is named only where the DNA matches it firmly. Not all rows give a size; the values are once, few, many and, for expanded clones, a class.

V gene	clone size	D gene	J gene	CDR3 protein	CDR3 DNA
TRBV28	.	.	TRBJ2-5	CASSFQGKYQGTQYF	TGTGCCAGCAGTTTCCAGGGAAAGTACCAAGGGACCCAGTACTTC
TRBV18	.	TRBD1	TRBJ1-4	CASSLVPGQGEKLFF	TGTGCCAGCTCATTGGTGCCAGGACAGGGGGAAAAACTGTTTTTT
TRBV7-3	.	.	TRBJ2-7	CASSLGSSDGRQYF	TGTGCCAGCAGCTTAGGCTCCTCGGACGGACGGCAGTACTTC
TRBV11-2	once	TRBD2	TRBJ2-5	CASSLIAGEETQYF	TGTGCCAGCAGCTTAATAGCGGGAGAAGAGACCCAGTACTTC
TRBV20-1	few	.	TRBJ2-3	CSVKTSTDTQYF	TGCAGTGTTAAGACCTCGACAGATACGCAGTATTTT
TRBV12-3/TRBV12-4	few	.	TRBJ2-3	CASSFLSRKQYF	TGTGCCAGCAGTTTCTTATCACGGAAGCAGTATTTT
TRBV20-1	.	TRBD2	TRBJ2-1	CSARSLALDNEQFF	TGCAGTGCTAGATCACTAGCGTTGGACAATGAGCAGTTCTTC
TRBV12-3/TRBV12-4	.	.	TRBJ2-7	CASSIIVDEGHYEQYF	TGTGCCAGCAGTATTATTGTAGACGAGGGGCACTACGAGCAGTACTTC
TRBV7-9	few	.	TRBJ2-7	CASSLERARSEQYF	TGTGCCAGCAGCTTAGAACGCGCGAGGAGCGAGCAGTACTTC
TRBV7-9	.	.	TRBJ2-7	CASSKSPPEQYF	TGTGCCAGCAGCAAATCGCCTCCAGAGCAGTACTTC
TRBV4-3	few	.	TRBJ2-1	CASSQLTGAEQFF	TGCGCCAGCAGCCAACTCACCGGGGCTGAGCAGTTCTTC
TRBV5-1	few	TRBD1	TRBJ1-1	CASKTGMDTEAFF	TGCGCCAGCAAGACAGGGATGGACACTGAAGCTTTCTTT
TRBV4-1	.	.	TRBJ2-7	CASSQVGTSEQYF	TGCGCCAGCAGCCAGGTGGGGACAAGCGAGCAGTACTTC
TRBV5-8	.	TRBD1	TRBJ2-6	CASSLRTGARGANVLTF	TGTGCCAGCAGCTTACGGACAGGGGCCCGTGGGGCCAACGTCCTGACTTTC
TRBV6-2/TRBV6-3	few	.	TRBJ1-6	CASSYAGWSTGSPLHF	TGTGCCAGCAGTTACGCCGGGTGGTCGACGGGTTCACCCCTCCACTTT
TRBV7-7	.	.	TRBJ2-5	CASSLATNQETQYF	TGTGCTAGCAGCTTAGCGACTAACCAAGAGACCCAGTACTTC
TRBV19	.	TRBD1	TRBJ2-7	CASSPDRGYLYEQYF	TGTGCCAGTAGTCCCGACAGGGGGTATCTCTACGAGCAGTACTTC
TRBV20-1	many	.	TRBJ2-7	CSVQWPGSYEQYF	TGCAGTGTCCAATGGCCCGGATCCTACGAGCAGTACTTC
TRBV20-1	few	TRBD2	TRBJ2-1	CSALSGSYNEQFF	TGCAGTGCCCTTAGCGGGAGTTACAATGAGCAGTTCTTC
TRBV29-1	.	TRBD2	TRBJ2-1	CSVRASGIAEQFF	TGCAGCGTTCGGGCTAGCGGGATTGCTGAGCAGTTCTTC
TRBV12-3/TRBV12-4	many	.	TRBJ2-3	CASSFVTDTQYF	TGTGCCAGCAGTTTCGTCACAGATACGCAGTATTTT
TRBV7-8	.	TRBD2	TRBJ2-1	CASSLVGTSGRMGNEQFF	TGTGCCAGCAGCTTAGTTGGGACTAGCGGGAGAATGGGCAATGAGCAGTTCTTC
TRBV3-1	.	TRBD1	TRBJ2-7	CASSRSGQGSYEQYF	TGTGCCAGCAGCCGCTCGGGACAGGGGTCCTACGAGCAGTACTTC
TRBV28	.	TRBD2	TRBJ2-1	CATLGGSGSRHEQFF	TGTGCCACCTTGGGGGGAAGCGGGAGTCGACATGAGCAGTTCTTC
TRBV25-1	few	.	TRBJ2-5	CASSLAGFSPTQETQYF	TGTGCCAGCAGTCTAGCTGGGTTCTCCCCAACCCAAGAGACCCAGTACTTC
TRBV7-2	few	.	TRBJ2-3	CASSQVVAQYF	TGTGCCAGCAGCCAAGTAGTGGCGCAGTATTTT
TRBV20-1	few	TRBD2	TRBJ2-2	CSARDAGSGRAGGELFF	TGCAGTGCTAGAGATGCGGGTAGCGGGAGGGCCGGCGGGGAGCTGTTTTTT
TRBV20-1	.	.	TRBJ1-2	CSASQGIYGYTF	TGCAGTGCGAGTCAGGGGATCTATGGCTACACCTTC
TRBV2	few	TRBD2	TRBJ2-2	CASSETSGRNTGELFF	TGTGCCAGCAGTGAAACTAGCGGGAGGAACACCGGGGAGCTGTTTTTT
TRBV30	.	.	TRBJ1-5	CAWSWPNQPQHF	TGTGCCTGGAGTTGGCCGAATCAGCCCCAGCATTTT
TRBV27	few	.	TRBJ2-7	CASAARSSSYEQYF	TGTGCCAGCGCCGCCAGGTCAAGCTCCTACGAGCAGTACTTC
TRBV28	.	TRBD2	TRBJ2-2	CASNGLAGSRMNTGELFF	TGTGCCAGCAATGGACTAGCGGGGTCCCGGATGAACACCGGGGAGCTGTTTTTT
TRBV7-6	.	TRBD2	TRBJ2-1	CASSLRGTSGATNEQFF	TGTGCCAGCAGCTTAAGAGGGACTAGCGGGGCCACTAATGAGCAGTTCTTC
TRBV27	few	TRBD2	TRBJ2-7	CASKNSGPSYEQYF	TGTGCCAGCAAAAATAGCGGGCCCTCCTACGAGCAGTACTTC
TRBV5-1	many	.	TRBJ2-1	CASSLVVSHYNEQFF	TGCGCCAGCAGCTTGGTTGTTAGCCATTACAATGAGCAGTTCTTC
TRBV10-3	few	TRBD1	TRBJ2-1	CAIKGDRGRDEQFF	TGTGCCATCAAGGGGGACAGGGGCAGGGATGAGCAGTTCTTC
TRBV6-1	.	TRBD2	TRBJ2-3	CASKRDPWVSDTQYF	TGTGCCAGCAAGCGGGACCCTTGGGTCTCAGATACGCAGTATTTT
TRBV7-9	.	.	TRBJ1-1	CASSLIRDAEAFF	TGTGCCAGCAGCTTAATCAGGGACGCTGAAGCTTTCTTT
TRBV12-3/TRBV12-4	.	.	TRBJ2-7	CASRQTATYEQYF	TGTGCCAGCAGGCAGACAGCGACCTACGAGCAGTACTTC
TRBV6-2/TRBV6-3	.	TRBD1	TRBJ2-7	CASRRDRDSYEQYF	TGTGCCAGCAGGCGGGACAGGGACTCCTACGAGCAGTACTTC
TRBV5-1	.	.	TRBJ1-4	CASSLSGSWNEKLFF	TGCGCCAGCAGCTTGTCGGGCAGTTGGAATGAAAAACTGTTTTTT
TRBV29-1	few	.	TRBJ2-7	CSVYSNSYEQYF	TGCAGCGTTTACAGCAATTCATACGAGCAGTACTTC
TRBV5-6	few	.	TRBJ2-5	CASSLEGQVETQYF	TGTGCCAGCAGCTTGGAGGGGCAGGTCGAGACCCAGTACTTC
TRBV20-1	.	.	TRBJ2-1	CCAYTGSGARSYNEQFF	TGCTGTGCTTATACAGGTAGCGGCGCCCGATCCTACAATGAGCAGTTCTTC
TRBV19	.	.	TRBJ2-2	CASSIAPNTGELFF	TGTGCCAGTAGTATAGCCCCGAACACCGGGGAGCTGTTTTTT
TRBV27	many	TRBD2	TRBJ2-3	CASSLFGPGTSGTDTQYF	TGTGCCAGCAGTTTATTCGGCCCCGGGACTAGCGGCACAGATACGCAGTATTTT
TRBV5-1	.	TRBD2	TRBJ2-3	CASSIGLAGADTQYF	TGCGCCAGCAGCATAGGACTAGCGGGGGCGGATACGCAGTATTTT
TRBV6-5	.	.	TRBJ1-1	CASSYSSHPGNTEAFF	TGTGCCAGCAGTTACTCTAGCCATCCGGGGAACACTGAAGCTTTCTTT
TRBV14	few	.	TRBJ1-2	CASSLGTVIAGYTF	TGTGCCAGCAGCCTGGGGACTGTAATAGCCGGCTACACCTTC
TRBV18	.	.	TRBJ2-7	CASSPRLDSYEQYF	TGTGCCAGCTCACCTCGACTAGATTCCTACGAGCAGTACTTC
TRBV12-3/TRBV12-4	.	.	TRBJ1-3	CASRNTGTGNTIYF	TGTGCCAGCAGGAATACAGGGACTGGAAACACCATATATTTT
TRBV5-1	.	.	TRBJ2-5	CASSHGNAIGETQYF	TGCGCCAGCAGCCACGGGAATGCGATTGGGGAGACCCAGTACTTC
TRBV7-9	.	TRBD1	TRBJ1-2	CASSRGTGNYGYTF	TGTGCCAGCAGCCGTGGGACAGGCAACTATGGCTACACCTTC
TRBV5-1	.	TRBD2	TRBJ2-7	CASSLLTGTSGTYEQYF	TGCGCCAGCAGCTTACTTACCGGGACTAGCGGCACCTACGAGCAGTACTTC
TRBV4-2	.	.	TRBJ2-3	CASSPERTAGPDTQYF	TGTGCCAGCAGTCCCGAGCGGACCGCCGGGCCAGATACGCAGTATTTT